The T cell receptor beta chain described here comes from a study of control samples from healthy donors and cancer patients. V dropped 5 bases and J dropped 8 bases, with 18 bases sitting between them. Germline loops: CDR1 SGHNT, CDR2 YENEEA. The CDR3 runs to 14 residues. Clones were sequenced by immunoSEQ multiplex PCR, and TCRdb holds only the in-frame ones, with some missing. The sample gives 100,000 to 120,000 clones, approximately 88% of which show up once; approximately 3.7% is in the top ten. The chain is built from TRBV11-3 and TRBJ1-2; D not certain. The receptor was derived from a woman aged 55-69 years with lung cancer. Sample: PBMCs. The CDR3 nucleotides read TGTGCCAGCAGCAGAGGAACTGGGCTGCGAGGCTACACCTTC. This translates into CASSRGTGLRGYTF.